This T cell receptor (beta chain) appears in the sequencing data of a study of blood T cell repertoires in COVID-19. Method: immunoSEQ multiplex PCR; TCRdb's copy keeps in-frame clones and lacks some. The top ten clones hold roughly 1.9% of a sample with around 250,000 clones, about four fifths of them seen once. The V gene's germline CDR1 is LNHNV and CDR2 YYDKDF (reference sequence). Trimming stripped 5 bases from V and 3 bases from J, with 11 bases between. The CDR3 consists of 15 residues. The receptor was derived from a man aged 25-40 years who had recovered from COVID-19. Sequenced input: peripheral blood. The chain combines TRBV15 with TRBJ2-6; possibly TRBD1 for D (5 bases). CDR3 amino acids: CATSSGKDGANVLTF. The CDR3 DNA reads TGTGCCACCAGCTCAGGGAAGGATGGGGCCAACGTCCTGACTTTC.